This is a list of T cell receptor beta chains from one sample in a study of blood T cell repertoires in COVID-19. Assay used: immunoSEQ multiplex PCR; TCRdb lists only in-frame clones, some missing. This sample carries 65,000 to 95,000 clones, roughly 88% of them seen once, and the ten largest clones take 20% to 25%. Sequencing was performed on peripheral blood. Every receptor here comes from a woman in her 50s with acute or convalescent COVID-19. The CDR3 runs from the conserved cysteine through the conserved F or W. D genes are given only for firm matches. The size field is filled for only some rows; it gives once, few, many or a size class.

abundance: -
v_gene: TRBV9
d_gene: -
j_gene: TRBJ2-1
CDR3nt: TGTGCCAGCAGCGTACGGTCCGGGAGCGGCTACAATGAGCAGTTCTTC
CDR3aa: CASSVRSGSGYNEQFF

abundance: -
v_gene: TRBV12-5
d_gene: TRBD1
j_gene: TRBJ2-3
CDR3nt: TGTGCTAGTGACTCCCGGACAGGGGGCGATACGCAGTATTTT
CDR3aa: CASDSRTGGDTQYF

abundance: -
v_gene: TRBV9
d_gene: TRBD1
j_gene: TRBJ2-7
CDR3nt: TGTGCCAGCAGCGTCACAGGGGGCACGGACGAGCAGTACTTC
CDR3aa: CASSVTGGTDEQYF

abundance: -
v_gene: TRBV6-5
d_gene: -
j_gene: TRBJ2-4
CDR3nt: TGTGCCAGCCGTCGGGGTTCTACTCCTCTACCTCAGTACTTC
CDR3aa: CASRRGSTPLPQYF

abundance: -
v_gene: TRBV6-1
d_gene: TRBD1
j_gene: TRBJ1-1
CDR3nt: TGTGCCAGCAGTAAAGGGGGACAGGGGAGCACTGAAGCTTTCTTT
CDR3aa: CASSKGGQGSTEAFF

abundance: -
v_gene: TRBV5-1
d_gene: -
j_gene: TRBJ1-4
CDR3nt: TGCGCCAGCAGCCCTACGGGATCCGGCGAAAAACTGTTTTTT
CDR3aa: CASSPTGSGEKLFF

abundance: once
v_gene: TRBV6-5
d_gene: -
j_gene: TRBJ1-2
CDR3nt: TGTGCCAGCAGCCCAACCGGGAACTATGGCTACACCTTC
CDR3aa: CASSPTGNYGYTF

abundance: -
v_gene: TRBV2
d_gene: -
j_gene: TRBJ1-5
CDR3nt: TGTGCCGGGGGTACAGCGGGGAAACGCCAGCCCCAGCATTTT
CDR3aa: CAGGTAGKRQPQHF

abundance: -
v_gene: TRBV2
d_gene: -
j_gene: TRBJ2-5
CDR3nt: TGTGCCAGCAGTGAAGTACGCGGGGCACGAGAGACCCAGTACTTC
CDR3aa: CASSEVRGARETQYF

abundance: -
v_gene: TRBV4-1
d_gene: -
j_gene: TRBJ2-7
CDR3nt: TGCGCCAGCAGCCAAGGGGCTTCCTACGAGCAGTACTTC
CDR3aa: CASSQGASYEQYF

abundance: -
v_gene: TRBV11-2
d_gene: -
j_gene: TRBJ2-7
CDR3nt: TGTGCCAGCAGCTCGCGTGAAAGCTCCTACGAGCAGTACTTC
CDR3aa: CASSSRESSYEQYF

abundance: few
v_gene: TRBV7-6
d_gene: TRBD2
j_gene: TRBJ2-1
CDR3nt: TGTGCCAGCAGCTTAGTTTCTAGCGGGAGGTTTGTCAATGAGCAGTTCTTC
CDR3aa: CASSLVSSGRFVNEQFF

abundance: -
v_gene: TRBV14
d_gene: TRBD1
j_gene: TRBJ1-2
CDR3nt: TGTGCCAGCAGCCAAGGGACAGGGCGTCTTGGCTACACCTTC
CDR3aa: CASSQGTGRLGYTF

abundance: -
v_gene: TRBV12-3/TRBV12-4
d_gene: -
j_gene: TRBJ2-3
CDR3nt: TGTGCCAGCAGTTTAGGACTAGAAAGTACGCAGTATTTT
CDR3aa: CASSLGLESTQYF

abundance: -
v_gene: TRBV5-4
d_gene: TRBD1
j_gene: TRBJ1-3
CDR3nt: TGTGCCAGCAGTCGACAGGGCTCAGGAAACACCATATATTTT
CDR3aa: CASSRQGSGNTIYF

abundance: -
v_gene: TRBV7-9
d_gene: -
j_gene: TRBJ2-3
CDR3nt: TGTGCCAGCGAGAACAGGGCCGATACGCAGTATTTT
CDR3aa: CASENRADTQYF